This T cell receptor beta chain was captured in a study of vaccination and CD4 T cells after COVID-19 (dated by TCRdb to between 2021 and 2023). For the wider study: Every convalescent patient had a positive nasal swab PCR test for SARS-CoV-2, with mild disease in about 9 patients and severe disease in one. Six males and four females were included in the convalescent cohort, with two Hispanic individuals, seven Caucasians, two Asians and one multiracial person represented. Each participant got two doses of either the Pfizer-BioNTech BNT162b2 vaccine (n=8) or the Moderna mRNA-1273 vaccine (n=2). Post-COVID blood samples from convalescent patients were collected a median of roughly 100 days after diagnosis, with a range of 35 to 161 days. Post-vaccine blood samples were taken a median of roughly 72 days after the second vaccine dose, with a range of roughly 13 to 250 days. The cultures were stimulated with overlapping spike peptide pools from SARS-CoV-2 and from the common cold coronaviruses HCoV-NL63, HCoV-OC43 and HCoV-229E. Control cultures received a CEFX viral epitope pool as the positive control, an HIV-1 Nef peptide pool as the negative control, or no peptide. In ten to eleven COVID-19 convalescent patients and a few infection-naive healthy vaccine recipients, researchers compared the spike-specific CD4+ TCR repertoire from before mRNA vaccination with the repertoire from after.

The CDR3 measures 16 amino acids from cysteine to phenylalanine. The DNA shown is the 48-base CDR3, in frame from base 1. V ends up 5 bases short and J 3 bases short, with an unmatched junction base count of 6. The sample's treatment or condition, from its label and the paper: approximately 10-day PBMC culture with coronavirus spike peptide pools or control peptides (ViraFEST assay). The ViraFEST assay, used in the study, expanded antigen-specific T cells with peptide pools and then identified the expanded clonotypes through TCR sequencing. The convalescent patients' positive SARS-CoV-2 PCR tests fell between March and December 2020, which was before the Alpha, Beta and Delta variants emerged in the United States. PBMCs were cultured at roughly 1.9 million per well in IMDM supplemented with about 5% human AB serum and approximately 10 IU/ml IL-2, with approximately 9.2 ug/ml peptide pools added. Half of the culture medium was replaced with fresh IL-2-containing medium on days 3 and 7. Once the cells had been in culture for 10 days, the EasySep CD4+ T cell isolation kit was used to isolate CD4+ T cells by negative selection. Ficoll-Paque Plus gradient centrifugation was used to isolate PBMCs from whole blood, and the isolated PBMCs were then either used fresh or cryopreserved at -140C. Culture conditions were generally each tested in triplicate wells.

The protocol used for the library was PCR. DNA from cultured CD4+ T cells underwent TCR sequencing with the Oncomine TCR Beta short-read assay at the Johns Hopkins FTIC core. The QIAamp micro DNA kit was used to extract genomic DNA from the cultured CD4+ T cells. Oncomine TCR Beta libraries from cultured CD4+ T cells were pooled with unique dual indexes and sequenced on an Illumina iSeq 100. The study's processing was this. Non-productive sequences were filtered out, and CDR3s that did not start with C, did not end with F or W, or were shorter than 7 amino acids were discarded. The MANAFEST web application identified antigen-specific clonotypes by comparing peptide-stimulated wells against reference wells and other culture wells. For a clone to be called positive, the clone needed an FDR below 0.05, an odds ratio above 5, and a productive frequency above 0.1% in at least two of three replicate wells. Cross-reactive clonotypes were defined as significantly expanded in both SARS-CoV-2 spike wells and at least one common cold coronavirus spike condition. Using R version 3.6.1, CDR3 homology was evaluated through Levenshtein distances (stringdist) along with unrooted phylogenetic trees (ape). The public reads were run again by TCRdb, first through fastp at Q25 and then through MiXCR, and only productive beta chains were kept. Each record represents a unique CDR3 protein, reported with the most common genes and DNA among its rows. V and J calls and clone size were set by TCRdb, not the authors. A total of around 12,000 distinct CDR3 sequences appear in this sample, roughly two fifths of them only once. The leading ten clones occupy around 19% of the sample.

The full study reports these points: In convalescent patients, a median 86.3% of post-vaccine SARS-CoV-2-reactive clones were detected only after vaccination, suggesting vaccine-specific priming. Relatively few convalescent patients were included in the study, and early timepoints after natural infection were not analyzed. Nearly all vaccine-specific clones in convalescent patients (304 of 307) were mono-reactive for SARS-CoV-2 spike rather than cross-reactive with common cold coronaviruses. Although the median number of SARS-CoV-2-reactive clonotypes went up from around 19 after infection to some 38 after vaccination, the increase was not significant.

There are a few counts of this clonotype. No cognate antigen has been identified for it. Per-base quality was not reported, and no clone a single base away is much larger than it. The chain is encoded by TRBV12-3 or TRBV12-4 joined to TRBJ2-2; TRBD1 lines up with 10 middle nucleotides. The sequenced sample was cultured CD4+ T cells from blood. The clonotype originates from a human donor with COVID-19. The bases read TGTGCCAGCAGTCGTGGGACAGGGGCGTACACCGGGGAGCTGTTTTTT. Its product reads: CASSRGTGAYTGELFF.